The 27 T cell receptor beta chains in this list originate from one sample, sequenced in a study of blood T cell repertoires in COVID-19. TCRdb's copy holds only in-frame clones and misses some; the assay was immunoSEQ multiplex PCR. Counted here are 150,000 to 200,000 clones, about 82% occurring once; the ten biggest clones make up approximately 7%. Sequenced: peripheral blood. The source is a man aged 65 to 79 with active or convalescent COVID-19.

This chain joins TRBV18 and TRBJ1-3, with 7 nucleotides matching TRBD1. The J segment lost 0 bases and the V segment lost 5 bases, leaving 10 bases of the junction unmatched. Germline values: CDR1 KGHSH, CDR2 LQKENI. CDR3 length equals 17 residues. The CDR3 sequence is CASSTQGTAYSGNTIYF. The CDR3 nucleotides read TGTGCCAGCTCAACCCAGGGGACAGCTTACTCTGGAAACACCATATATTTT.

The gene calls are TRBV9 and TRBJ2-7; TRBD1 agrees at 10 bases. In germline, CDR1 is SGDLS, CDR2 YYNGEE. Unmatched junction bases numbered 6, after V lost 0 bases and J lost 6 bases. The CDR3 loop spans 15 amino acids. CDR3 sequence reads: CASSVEGTGAREQYF. The CDR3 DNA reads TGTGCCAGCAGCGTAGAGGGGACAGGGGCTCGCGAGCAGTACTTC.

The chain couples TRBV7-9 to TRBJ1-2, with D perhaps matching TRBD1 (6 bases). CDR1 is SEHNR, CDR2 FQNEAQ, per germline (reference sequence). This CDR3 has 12 residues. The V gene lost 4 bases and the J gene lost 3 bases, with 6 bases spanning the gap. In DNA, the CDR3 is TGTGCCAGCAGCTCAGGGGACTATGGCTACACCTTC. Translating it yields CASSSGDYGYTF.

This clone was detected once. The V call is TRBV27, the J call TRBJ2-3, with 10 bases identical to TRBD2. The CDR3 has 16 amino acids. Germline values: CDR1 MNHEY, CDR2 SMNVEV (reference sequence). Germline trimming cut 2 bases from V and 1 base from J; bases unmatched to any gene: 3. Here the CDR3 DNA reads TGTGCCAGCAGTTTACTAGCGGGGGCGGGCACAGATACGCAGTATTTT. Encoded protein: CASSLLAGAGTDTQYF.

This rearrangement joins TRBV6-2 or TRBV6-3 to TRBJ2-1; 13 nucleotides agree with TRBD2. Germline V lookup: CDR1 MNHEY, CDR2 SVGEGT. V lost 4 bases and J lost 3; bases outside the gene matches: 3. This CDR3 has 16 amino acids. CDR3 DNA: TGTGCCAGCAGTTCATGGACTAGCGGGGGCTACAATGAGCAGTTCTTC. Translation: CASSSWTSGGYNEQFF.

The V gene is TRBV12-5, the J gene TRBJ2-3; 10 bases are a match to TRBD2. Germline loops: CDR1 LGHNT, CDR2 FRNRAP. CDR3 length equals 16 residues. With V trimmed by 0 bases and J by 2 bases, 2 bases remained unmatched. The CDR3 sequence: CASGLVLAGATDTQYF. CDR3 nucleotides: TGTGCTAGTGGTTTGGTCCTAGCGGGAGCCACAGATACGCAGTATTTT.

The chain has TRBV4-1 and TRBJ2-1, with 9 bases aligning to TRBD2. Per the germline V gene, CDR1 is MGHRA and CDR2 is YSYEKL. The CDR3 contains 19 residues. V was pared by 1 base and J by 6 bases, with 16 bases of the junction left unmatched. DNA of the CDR3: TGCGCCAGCAGCCAAGGGGTTCTGGTGTGGCGGGGGGGCATCAATGAGCAGTTCTTC. This translates into CASSQGVLVWRGGINEQFF.

The chain combines TRBV5-1 with TRBJ2-5; 7 bases are shared with TRBD2. This CDR3 region has 15 residues. The junction had 11 bases not matched to a gene; V was cut back by 5 bases and J by 4 bases. Germline CDR1 is SGHRS and CDR2 is YFSETQ. The CDR3 DNA is TGCGCCAGCAGTTTAGACGACTCGGGGGGAGAGACCCAGTACTTC. Amino acid sequence: CASSLDDSGGETQYF. The full variable domain, its missing parts supplied by reference TRBV5-1 and TRBJ2-5, is KAGVTQTPRYLIKTRGQQVTLSCSPISGHRSVSWYQQTPGQGLQFLFEYFSETQRNKGNFPGRFSGRQFSNSRSEMNVSTLELGDSALYLCASSLDDSGGETQYFGPGTRLLVL.

The chain carries TRBV15 and TRBJ2-2, with 8 positions matching TRBD1. Germline V lookup: CDR1 LNHNV, CDR2 YYDKDF (reference sequence). This CDR3 spans 15 amino acids. With V trimmed by 3 bases and J by 5 bases, 5 bases remained unmatched. The DNA for the CDR3 is TGTGCCACCAGCAGGTGGGGACAGGAGACCGGGGAGCTGTTTTTT. This codes for CATSRWGQETGELFF.

The rearrangement links TRBV6-5 to TRBJ1-1; no clear D. From germline, CDR1 is MNHEY and CDR2 SVGAGI. This CDR3 has 13 residues. Trimming left V 7 bases short and J 1 base short, with 10 bases between. The chain's CDR3 is CASIPGSNTEAFF. CDR3 in DNA: TGTGCCAGCATTCCGGGTTCGAACACTGAAGCTTTCTTT.

This clone was detected only once. CDR3 DNA sequence: TGTGCCAGCAGCTTTAAGGGCGGGGAGACAGATACGCAGTATTTT. Translating gives CASSFKGGETDTQYF. This rearrangement joins TRBV5-4 to TRBJ2-3, with a weak D call TRBD2 (6 bases). The V and J ends lost 2 bases and 3 bases respectively, with 13 bases between them. From germline, CDR1 is SGHNT and CDR2 YYREEE (reference sequence). The CDR3 has 15 amino acids. Together with reference TRBV5-4 and TRBJ2-3, the CDR3 gives the full variable domain: ETGVTQSPTHLIKTRGQQVTLRCSSQSGHNTVSWYQQALGQGPQFIFQYYREEENGRGNFPPRFSGLQFPNYSSELNVNALELDDSALYLCASSFKGGETDTQYFGPGTRLTVL.

As regards this clone: Other nucleotide sequences from this sample produce the same CDR3. This chain connects TRBV7-2 to TRBJ2-1, with 10 bases lining up with TRBD2. The CDR3 has 16 residues. Trimming took 1 base from V and 4 from J; bases not matched to a gene: 4. The germline V gene has CDR1 SGHTA and CDR2 FQGNSA. CDR3 loop: CASSLGGSGGYNEQFF. The CDR3, as DNA: TGTGCCAGCAGCTTAGGGGGTAGCGGGGGGTACAATGAGCAGTTCTTC.

The chain links TRBV11-2 to TRBJ2-1, with 8 bases matching TRBD1. The junction had 12 bases not matched to a gene; V was cut back by 5 bases and J by 9 bases. Germline V gene lookup returns CDR1 SGHAT and CDR2 FQNNGV. The CDR3 runs 15 residues. The CDR3 reads CASSLSRTGTAEQFF. DNA of the CDR3: TGTGCCAGCAGCCTAAGTCGGACAGGGACCGCTGAGCAGTTCTTC.

This clone was picked up one time. The V call is TRBV5-4, the J call TRBJ2-7; TRBD2 might be the D (6 bases). V was clipped by 3 bases and J by 6 bases, with 22 bases between them. Germline assignment: CDR1 SGHNT and CDR2 YYREEE (reference sequence). The CDR3 spans 16 residues. CDR3: CASSSKERLEGSEQYF. In nucleotides, the CDR3 is TGTGCCAGCAGCTCAAAGGAGCGACTAGAGGGTTCCGAGCAGTACTTC.

This CDR3 is CASRVQASSYNEQFF. The CDR3 coding sequence is TGTGCCAGCAGAGTACAGGCAAGCTCCTACAATGAGCAGTTCTTC. The V and J genes are TRBV6-5 and TRBJ2-1, with a possible D match to TRBD1 (5 bases). The germline V and J ends were trimmed by 6 bases and 0 bases, with 12 bases remaining between them. Germline V lookup: CDR1 MNHEY, CDR2 SVGAGI. The CDR3 runs to 15 residues.

This rearrangement joins TRBV30 to TRBJ1-2; D gene ambiguous. Germline assignment: CDR1 GTSNPN and CDR2 SVGIG (reference sequence). Trimming removed 4 bases at V and 7 bases at J, with 16 bases between. This CDR3 has 13 residues. CDR3 sequence: CAWNRDLRGGYTF. CDR3 sequence (DNA): TGTGCCTGGAATAGAGACCTAAGAGGTGGCTACACCTTC. Variable domain in full (rest from reference TRBV30 and TRBJ1-2): SQTIHQWPATLVQPVGSPLSLECTVEGTSNPNLYWYRQAAGRGLQLLFYSVGIGQISSEVPQNLSASRPQDRQFILSSKKLLLSDSGFYLCAWNRDLRGGYTFGSGTRLTVV.

The chain carries TRBV18 and TRBJ1-1; TRBD1 agrees at 7 bases. The CDR3 loop spans 15 amino acids. J was trimmed by 6 bases and V by 4 bases; bases with no gene match: 11. Per germline, CDR1 KGHSH and CDR2 LQKENI. CDR3 sequence reads: CASSRPGQLDPEAFF. In DNA form, the CDR3 reads TGTGCCAGCTCACGTCCGGGACAGTTGGACCCTGAAGCTTTCTTT. The complete variable domain, with remaining parts taken from reference TRBV18 and TRBJ1-1, reads NAGVMQNPRHLVRRRGQEARLRCSPMKGHSHVYWYRQLPEEGLKFMVYLQKENIIDESGMPKERFSAEFPKEGPSILRIQQVVRGDSAAYFCASSRPGQLDPEAFFGQGTRLTVV.

This clone was found a few times. The V and J genes are TRBV7-9 and TRBJ2-2; a possible D gene is TRBD1 (5 bases). Per germline, CDR1 SEHNR and CDR2 FQNEAQ (reference sequence). Deletions cut 5 bases from V and 1 base from J, with 8 bases between. The CDR3 runs 14 residues. As DNA, the CDR3 is TGTGCCAGCAGCCCTCAGGGGAACACCGGGGAGCTGTTTTTT. Protein: CASSPQGNTGELFF.

This clone was counted only a few times. The rearrangement links TRBV5-1 to TRBJ1-2; D unclear. Germline V gene lookup returns CDR1 SGHRS and CDR2 YFSETQ. Trimming pared 2 bases from V and 5 bases from J, leaving 13 bases between. This CDR3 has 14 amino acids. The CDR3 bases are TGCGCCAGCAGCTTTCTGGACTTTCGGTATGGCTACACCTTC. As protein: CASSFLDFRYGYTF.

About this clone: The same CDR3 is also encoded by other DNA sequences in this sample. The V gene is TRBV19, the J gene TRBJ1-2; D remains ambiguous. V lost 5 bases and J lost 3, with 7 bases in between. CDR3 size: 12 residues. The germline V gene encodes CDR1 LNHDA and CDR2 SQIVND (reference sequence). This CDR3 reads CASSQDDYGYTF. The DNA for the CDR3 is TGTGCCAGTAGTCAGGATGACTATGGCTACACCTTC.

The rearrangement links TRBV6-5 to TRBJ1-2; D not resolved. The ends were cut back, 1 base at V and 8 bases at J, with 17 bases in the middle. The CDR3 sequence is 15 residues long. CDR1 and CDR2 from the germline V gene are MNHEY and SVGAGI. CDR3 nucleotides: TGTGCCAGCAGTTACTATACCGGGAGCCCGCGAGGCTACACCTTC. Translating gives CASSYYTGSPRGYTF.

The V call is TRBV5-1, the J call TRBJ1-2; 11 nucleotides align to TRBD1. The germline V gene encodes CDR1 SGHRS and CDR2 YFSETQ. The CDR3 loop spans 14 amino acids. J lost 6 bases, V lost 5 bases, and 6 bases had no gene match. The CDR3 loop reads CASRPDRGRDGYTF. CDR3 nucleotide sequence: TGCGCCAGCAGGCCGGACAGGGGGCGAGATGGCTACACCTTC.

The rearrangement uses TRBV25-1 and TRBJ2-2; no reliable D call. Germline CDR1 is MGHDK and CDR2 is SYGVNS. This CDR3 is built from 15 residues. Trimming took off 8 bases at V and 0 bases at J, with 13 bases between the two ends. CDR3 residues: CASAISTTNTGELFF. In DNA, the CDR3 is TGTGCCAGCGCGATCTCGACAACGAACACCGGGGAGCTGTTTTTT. Supplemented by reference TRBV25-1 and TRBJ2-2, the full variable domain reads EADIYQTPRYLVIGTGKKITLECSQTMGHDKMYWYQQDPGMELHLIHYSYGVNSTEKGDLSSESTVSRIRTEHFPLTLESARPSHTSQYLCASAISTTNTGELFFGEGSRLTVL.

The gene calls are TRBV4-2 and TRBJ2-1; 10 bases are shared with TRBD2. The germline gives CDR1 LGHNA, CDR2 YNFKEQ. The CDR3 extends over 19 amino acids. The V and J ends lost 0 bases and 4 bases, in that order; junction bases with no gene match: 12. The CDR3 region is CASSQDFGASGSSYNEQFF. The CDR3 nucleotides are TGTGCCAGCAGCCAAGATTTCGGGGCTAGCGGGAGTTCATACAATGAGCAGTTCTTC.

The V call is TRBV6-6, the J call TRBJ2-1; 8 bases map to TRBD1. Germline CDR1 is MNHNY and CDR2 is SVGAGI (reference sequence). This CDR3 is 17 amino acids long. Unmatched junction bases numbered 16, after V lost 5 bases and J lost 7 bases. CDR3 DNA: TGTGCCAGCAGTCGACGAAATACCGGGACAGGTAGAAATGAGCAGTTCTTC. It specifies CASSRRNTGTGRNEQFF.

This sequence joins TRBV2 and TRBJ2-4; D gene ambiguous. The length of the CDR3 is 12 residues. The V gene's germline CDR1 is SNHLY and CDR2 FYNNEI. Trimming cost V 4 bases and J 4 bases, with 5 bases left between them. This CDR3 is CASSVQKNIQYF. The CDR3, as DNA: TGTGCCAGCAGTGTGCAGAAAAACATTCAGTACTTC.

This clone came up a few times. V gene TRBV5-1 combines with J gene TRBJ1-2; unclear D gene. CDR1 is SGHRS and CDR2 is YFSETQ in the germline V gene. V shed 0 bases and J shed 2 bases, with 11 bases lying between them. This CDR3 has 15 residues. The CDR3 DNA sequence: TGCGCCAGCAGCTTGGATGCGGCGGGGAACTATGGCTACACCTTC. It is translated as CASSLDAAGNYGYTF. Full variable domain (remainder filled in from reference TRBV5-1 and TRBJ1-2): KAGVTQTPRYLIKTRGQQVTLSCSPISGHRSVSWYQQTPGQGLQFLFEYFSETQRNKGNFPGRFSGRQFSNSRSEMNVSTLELGDSALYLCASSLDAAGNYGYTFGSGTRLTVV.